This T cell receptor (beta chain) is from a study of blood T cell repertoires in COVID-19. Study information: Spain, Italy and the United States supplied samples that represented acute and convalescent COVID-19. From T cells, B-cell-depleted T cells, or PBMCs came the material, which was cDNA or gDNA.

Trimming left V 0 bases short and J 0 bases short, with 6 bases between. The CDR3 contains 15 residues. CDR1 is SGDLS and CDR2 is YYNGEE in the germline V gene. In the authors' methods: Amplified reference gene primers provided the basis for estimating nucleated cell counts. The protocol was immunoSEQ multiplex PCR, while the TCRdb copy is restricted to in-frame clones and leaves out a portion. Clonal size and the V and J genes are those of that table, whereas D and trimming came from the DNA. The top ten hold approximately 7.5% of the sample, which has roughly 300,000 clones, approximately 92% seen once. One Seattle source followed patients from active infection through their disease course.

This clonotype was sampled from a woman aged 30 to 39 with COVID-19, enrolled during active disease. The source material was peripheral blood. The chain carries TRBV9 and TRBJ1-4; D gene uncertain. The chain's CDR3 is CASSVGVSTNEKLFF. The CDR3 bases are TGTGCCAGCAGCGTAGGAGTGTCAACTAATGAAAAACTGTTTTTT.